The 30 T cell receptor beta chains reported below all come from one sample, sequenced in a study of T cell clonality in common variable immunodeficiency. This table comes from immunoSEQ multiplex PCR, and its TCRdb copy is limited to in-frame clones, with some not included. The counts give about 64,000 clones, none of them seen only once; less than 2% is held by the top ten. The sample taken for sequencing was peripheral blood mononuclear cells. The receptor set was obtained from a person aged 18 to 75 in good health.

This clone was counted ten times or more. The read ends 3 residues shy of where the CDR3 ends; the end is completed using the germline J gene. V and J are TRBV6-2 or TRBV6-3 and TRBJ2-5; D is unclear. The CDR3 sequence is 13 residues long. V dropped 3 bases and J dropped 3 bases, with 8 bases sitting between them. The germline gives CDR1 MNHEY, CDR2 SVGEGT. CDR3 region: CASSYYVKETQYF. The CDR3 DNA, read in part, is TGTGCCAGCAGTTATTATGTAAAAGAGACC.

This clone was counted at least ten times. The sequence runs out 3 residues before the end of the CDR3; the remainder is reconstructed from the germline J gene. The chain couples TRBV6-2 or TRBV6-3 to TRBJ1-1, with 7 bases aligning to TRBD1. V lost 3 bases to trimming and J lost 4 bases; unmatched junction nucleotides: 5. The V gene's germline CDR1 is MNHEY and CDR2 SVGEGT. The CDR3 is 14 residues long. The CDR3 bases that were read are TGTGCCAGCAGTTATGGAGCAGGGGGCACTGAA. Protein sequence: CASSYGAGGTE. The complete CDR3 reads CASSYGAGGTEAFF.

This clone was found many times. The read terminates 3 residues before the CDR3 end, so the remaining end is supplied by the germline J gene. The gene calls are TRBV5-1 and TRBJ2-1, with D perhaps TRBD1 (5 bases). The germline V gene encodes CDR1 SGHRS and CDR2 YFSETQ. This CDR3 region has 16 residues. Deletions cut 1 base from V and 6 bases from J, with 17 bases between. The sequenced part of the CDR3 DNA is TGCGCCAGCAGCTTGAGTTGGCAGGGCGGTGGCAATGAG. Translating it yields CASSLSWQGGGNE. The whole CDR3 is CASSLSWQGGGNEQFF.

This clone has ten or more counts. CDR3 region: CASSLSGSSYEQYF. The CDR3 DNA, read in part, is TGCGCCAGCAGCTTGTCAGGGTCTTCCTACGAG. The chain couples TRBV5-1 to TRBJ2-7; perhaps TRBD1 as D (5 bases). The read stops 3 residues short of the end of the CDR3; the missing end is completed from the germline J gene. Germline V CDR1 and CDR2: SGHRS, YFSETQ. V gave up 1 base and J gave up 1 base, with 9 bases separating them. The CDR3 covers 14 residues.

This clone was counted many times. The read ends 3 residues early relative to the CDR3; the germline J gene fills the gap. The chain has TRBV19 and TRBJ1-5, with a weak D call TRBD1 (5 bases). The CDR3 runs 15 residues. Germline V gene lookup returns CDR1 LNHDA and CDR2 SQIVND (reference sequence). V lost 8 bases and J lost 5, with 19 bases in between. CDR3 DNA, as far as it was read: TGTGCCAGTTCGAGGGGCCCGGTTGGGGATCAGCCC. Its protein product is CASSRGPVGDQP. The whole CDR3 protein is CASSRGPVGDQPQHF.

In this sample, this clone turned up many times. Read coverage stops 3 residues before the CDR3 terminus; the germline J gene supplies the remainder. The chain is built from TRBV30 and TRBJ1-5; D is undetermined. The germline CDR1 and CDR2 sequences are GTSNPN and SVGIG (reference sequence). The length of the CDR3 is 14 residues. V was shortened by 2 bases and J by 6 bases, with 14 bases between the two germline ends. The CDR3 bases that were read are TGTGCCTGGAGTTCTGTTAAGGGCAGTCAGCCC. Translating it yields CAWSSVKGSQP. The entire CDR3 reads CAWSSVKGSQPQHF.

This clone was observed at least ten times. With the read ending 3 residues before the CDR3 end, the germline J gene is used to fill in that end. The V call is TRBV6-1, the J call TRBJ1-5; D is unresolved. Germline CDR1 is MNHNS and CDR2 is SASEGT. This CDR3 comprises 13 residues. Deletions cut 2 bases from V and 6 bases from J, with 8 bases between. CDR3 bases read: TGTGCCAGCAGTGAACGACCGGGTCAGCCC. Translated, it gives CASSERPGQP. The full CDR3 sequence reads CASSERPGQPQHF.

This clone was counted ten times or more. The CDR3 is cut off 3 residues early in the read; its end comes from the germline J gene. V is TRBV7-3 and J is TRBJ1-1; unclear D gene. V dropped 4 bases and J dropped 0 bases, with 6 bases sitting between them. The CDR3 has 13 residues. The germline V gene encodes CDR1 SGHTA and CDR2 FQGTGA. CDR3 amino acids: CASSSHMNTEAFF. The part of the CDR3 DNA that was read is TGTGCCAGCAGCTCACACATGAACACTGAA.

This clone came up many times. The sequenced fragment ends 3 residues before the CDR3 boundary, so the rest is inferred from the germline J gene. V and J are TRBV20-1 and TRBJ2-7; the D is unclear. V shed 1 base and J shed 3 bases, with 16 bases lying between them. Germline V CDR1 and CDR2: DFQATT, SNEGSKA (reference sequence). This CDR3 has 15 residues. Here the CDR3 reads CSARGEAYTIYEQYF. The covered CDR3 bases are TGCAGTGCTAGAGGCGAAGCGTACACAATCTACGAG.

This clone was seen repeatedly, ten times or more. The read falls 3 residues short of the CDR3 end, and the missing part is taken from the germline J gene. The chain uses TRBV30 and TRBJ1-6; tentatively, D is TRBD1 (5 bases). V was clipped by 2 bases and J by 7 bases, with 12 bases between them. Germline CDR1 GTSNPN, CDR2 SVGIG (reference sequence). The CDR3 is 14 amino acids. The sequenced CDR3 bases are TGTGCCTGGAGTTTTGTGACAGCGAATTCACCC. Protein product: CAWSFVTANSP. The entire CDR3 is CAWSFVTANSPLHF.

Many counts were recorded for this clone. From the germline J gene comes the end of the CDR3, since the read stops 3 residues before it. This chain joins TRBV10-2 and TRBJ1-1, with TRBD1 as a possible D gene (5 bases). The CDR3 is 12 amino acids. V was pared by 8 bases and J by 6 bases, with 13 bases between. The V gene's germline CDR1 is WSHSY and CDR2 SAAADI. Partial CDR3 DNA: TGCGCCAGCGGGTCCTCGGGGGCTGAA. It codes for CASGSSGAE. The CDR3, in full, reads CASGSSGAEAFF.

This clone was counted many times. The read ends 3 residues shy of where the CDR3 ends; the end is completed using the germline J gene. The chain links TRBV4-1 to TRBJ2-3; 9 bases are shared with TRBD2. The CDR3 sequence is 16 residues long. The germline gives CDR1 MGHRA, CDR2 YSYEKL. Trimming at V came to 3 bases and at J to 2 bases, leaving 6 bases not matched to a gene. The part of the CDR3 DNA that was read is TGCGCCAGCAGCCAGGTAGCGGGAGCTCCCACAGATACG. As protein: CASSQVAGAPTDT. The CDR3 reads in full as CASSQVAGAPTDTQYF.

Many counts were recorded for this clone. The observed sequence ends 3 residues before the CDR3 terminus, with the missing tail filled in from the germline J gene. This chain uses TRBV12-3 or TRBV12-4 with TRBJ1-1, with TRBD1 as a possible D gene (5 bases). Trimming shortened V by 0 bases and J by 7 bases, and 15 bases separated the two germline ends. The CDR3 contains 15 residues. The DNA read from the CDR3 is TGTGCCAGCAGTTTAGCGGCACGAAGGAGGGGTGAA. Translation: CASSLAARRRGE. The whole CDR3 protein reads CASSLAARRRGEAFF.

This clone was seen many times. With the read ending 3 residues before the CDR3 end, the germline J gene is used to fill in that end. V usage is TRBV5-1 and J usage is TRBJ2-6; tentatively, D is TRBD2 (6 bases). CDR1 is SGHRS, CDR2 YFSETQ, per germline. The CDR3 sequence is 18 residues long. V lost 0 bases and J 0 bases, leaving 13 bases between the germline ends. CDR3 DNA, as far as it was read: TGCGCCAGCAGCTTGGAGGGACGGGGGAACTCTGGGGCCAACGTC. This encodes CASSLEGRGNSGANV. The CDR3 reads in full as CASSLEGRGNSGANVLTF.

This clone came up many times. Read sequence stops 3 residues before the CDR3 end, and the germline J gene provides the missing end. The chain recombines TRBV15 with TRBJ1-5; D call uncertain. The germline V gene has CDR1 LNHNV and CDR2 YYDKDF (reference sequence). The V gene lost 0 bases and the J gene lost 0 bases, with 3 bases spanning the gap. This CDR3 region has 14 residues. The chain's CDR3 is CATSRDFSNQPQHF. CDR3 DNA (partial): TGTGCCACCAGCAGAGACTTTAGCAATCAGCCC. Full variable domain (remainder filled in from reference TRBV15 and TRBJ1-5): DAMVIQNPRYQVTQFGKPVTLSCSQTLNHNVMYWYQQKSSQAPKLLFHYYDKDFNNEADTPDNFQSRRPNTSFCFLDIRSPGLGDTAMYLCATSRDFSNQPQHFGDGTRLSIL.

This clone was seen repeatedly, ten times or more. From the germline J gene comes the end of the CDR3, since the read stops 3 residues before it. The V call is TRBV13, the J call TRBJ2-7; TRBD1 agrees at 7 bases. Germline trimming cut 6 bases from V and 3 bases from J; bases unmatched to any gene: 2. CDR3 length: 12 amino acids. Germline V CDR1 and CDR2: PRHDT, FYEKMQ (reference sequence). This CDR3 is CASSPGGYEQYF. Incomplete CDR3 DNA: TGTGCCAGCAGTCCAGGGGGCTACGAG.

The table lists this clone with many counts. The sequence runs out 3 residues before the end of the CDR3; the remainder is reconstructed from the germline J gene. The chain uses TRBV5-1 and TRBJ1-4; no clear D. V lost 5 bases, J lost 0 bases, and 11 bases lay in between. Germline V CDR1 and CDR2: SGHRS, YFSETQ. CDR3 length: 15 residues. The sequenced CDR3 bases are TGCGCCAGCAGTTCAGCGACGGCAACTAATGAAAAA. As protein: CASSSATATNEK. The whole CDR3 protein is CASSSATATNEKLFF.

This clone was found many times. The CDR3 end falls 3 residues outside the read, so it is completed with the germline J gene. The V and J genes are TRBV5-1 and TRBJ1-1, with D possibly matching TRBD1 (6 bases). CDR3 size: 14 residues. Germline assignment: CDR1 SGHRS and CDR2 YFSETQ. The CDR3 sequence is CASSLTGPRNEAFF. CDR3 DNA (partial): TGCGCCAGCAGCTTGACAGGGCCACGGAACGAA. Looking up the rest from reference TRBV5-1 and TRBJ1-1 gives the full variable domain: KAGVTQTPRYLIKTRGQQVTLSCSPISGHRSVSWYQQTPGQGLQFLFEYFSETQRNKGNFPGRFSGRQFSNSRSEMNVSTLELGDSALYLCASSLTGPRNEAFFGQGTRLTVV.

This clone has at least ten counts. The read is 3 residues too short to cover the CDR3 end, so that end is filled in from the germline J gene. This chain joins TRBV5-1 and TRBJ2-5, with 10 nucleotides matching TRBD1. The germline V gene encodes CDR1 SGHRS and CDR2 YFSETQ. With V trimmed by 4 bases and J by 5 bases, 11 bases remained unmatched. CDR3 size: 16 residues. CDR3 amino acids: CASSGTGAGGWETQYF. The part of the CDR3 DNA that was read is TGCGCCAGCAGCGGGACAGGGGCGGGCGGCTGGGAGACC.

In its sample, this clone was seen many times. The missing CDR3 end, 3 residues past where the read stops, is filled in from the germline J gene. V and J are TRBV20-1 and TRBJ2-3; D ambiguous. Trimming shortened V by 5 bases and J by 0 bases, and 15 bases separated the two germline ends. This CDR3 region has 15 residues. CDR1 DFQATT and CDR2 SNEGSKA come from the germline V gene (reference sequence). The sequenced CDR3 bases are TGCAGTGCTCAAGAGCTGGCGGAAAGCACAGATACG. Translation: CSAQELAESTDT. The whole CDR3 protein is CSAQELAESTDTQYF.

This clone has at least ten counts. The DNA ends 3 residues before the CDR3 does, and the rest of the CDR3 is filled in from the germline J gene. The chain employs TRBV19 and TRBJ2-3, with TRBD2 matching 10 bases. J gave up 4 bases and V 6 bases, and 7 bases lay outside the gene matches. The CDR3 has 15 amino acids. CDR1 LNHDA and CDR2 SQIVND come from the germline V gene (reference sequence). The CDR3 region is CASSPLAGVADTQYF. CDR3 DNA (partial): TGTGCCAGTAGCCCCCTAGCGGGAGTGGCAGATACG. Variable domain in full (rest from reference TRBV19 and TRBJ2-3): DGGITQSPKYLFRKEGQNVTLSCEQNLNHDAMYWYRQDPGQGLRLIYYSQIVNDFQKGDIAEGYSVSREKKESFPLTVTSAQKNPTAFYLCASSPLAGVADTQYFGPGTRLTVL.

This clone was counted ten times or more. Germline and junction disagree at one end, which may indicate a read error. The read falls 3 residues short of the CDR3 end, and the missing part is taken from the germline J gene. This sequence joins TRBV7-7 and TRBJ2-2; 10 positions match TRBD1. The CDR3 has 18 amino acids. Germline loops: CDR1 SSHAT, CDR2 FNYEAQ (reference sequence). The CDR3 DNA, read in part, is TGTGCTAGCAGCTTAGCGGTCGGGACAGGGGCGTTCACCGGGGAG. Its protein is CASSLAVGTGAFTGE. The CDR3, in full, reads CASSLAVGTGAFTGELFF.

The CDR3 DNA, read in part, is TGTGCCAGTAGTGAAAACAGGGTTCTTAACTATGGT. Translated: CASSENRVLNYG. The full-length CDR3 reads as CASSENRVLNYGQYF. The chain joins TRBV19 to TRBJ2-4, with D perhaps matching TRBD1 (6 bases). The read falls 3 residues short of the CDR3 end, and the missing part is taken from the germline J gene. CDR3 length: 15 residues. Germline CDR1 is LNHDA and CDR2 is SQIVND (reference sequence). Combining the CDR3 with reference TRBV19 and TRBJ2-4 gives the whole variable domain DGGITQSPKYLFRKEGQNVTLSCEQNLNHDAMYWYRQDPGQGLRLIYYSQIVNDFQKGDIAEGYSVSREKKESFPLTVTSAQKNPTAFYLCASSENRVLNYGQYFGAGTRLSVL.

This clone was observed at least ten times. CDR3 sequence: CASSPQGDYGYTF. The part of the CDR3 DNA that was read is TGTGCCAGCAGCCCTCAGGGAGACTATGGC. The genes are TRBV7-3 and TRBJ1-2; maybe TRBD1 (5 bases). The sequence runs out 3 residues before the end of the CDR3; the remainder is reconstructed from the germline J gene. CDR3 length equals 13 residues. Germline values: CDR1 SGHTA, CDR2 FQGTGA. V was shortened by 5 bases and J by 3 bases, with 10 bases between the two germline ends.

This clone was detected many times. With the read ending 3 residues before the CDR3 end, the germline J gene is used to fill in that end. This rearrangement joins TRBV19 to TRBJ2-1, with D possibly matching TRBD2 (5 bases). CDR1 is LNHDA and CDR2 is SQIVND in the germline V gene (reference sequence). V was cut by 3 bases and J by 0 bases, with 15 bases left in between. The CDR3 spans 17 residues. CDR3 bases read: TGTGCCAGTAGTATGAGTTTTTCGGGGAGCTCCTACAATGAG. Translation: CASSMSFSGSSYNE. The complete CDR3 protein is CASSMSFSGSSYNEQFF.

This clone was counted ten times or more. Read data end 3 residues before the CDR3 end; the end is taken from the germline J gene. V and J are TRBV19 and TRBJ2-3; TRBD2 matches 9 bases. This CDR3 has 17 residues. Germline CDR1 LNHDA, CDR2 SQIVND (reference sequence). The V segment lost 5 bases and the J segment 2 bases; nucleotides outside the gene matches: 11. Partial CDR3 DNA: TGTGCCAGTAGTTCCCCACGGGCGGGGGGGCCCACAGATACG. Amino acids: CASSSPRAGGPTDT. The whole CDR3 protein reads CASSSPRAGGPTDTQYF.

This clone has ten or more counts. The read finishes 3 residues shy of the CDR3 end, and the germline J gene is used to complete it. The V call is TRBV5-5, the J call TRBJ2-1; the match to TRBD2 covers 9 bases. Per the germline V gene, CDR1 is SGHKS and CDR2 is YYEKEE (reference sequence). V was pared by 4 bases and J by 5 bases, with 7 bases of the junction left unmatched. This CDR3 has 15 amino acids. The CDR3 reads CASSTGGGAHNEQFF. The CDR3 DNA, read in part, is TGTGCCAGCAGCACCGGCGGGGGGGCCCACAATGAG.

This clone was found many times. Read data end 3 residues before the CDR3 end; the end is taken from the germline J gene. V usage is TRBV19 and J usage is TRBJ2-1, with TRBD2 identical over 10 bases. V dropped 8 bases and J dropped 6; count of bases not matched to a gene: 10. This CDR3 comprises 15 residues. The germline gives CDR1 LNHDA, CDR2 SQIVND (reference sequence). Incomplete CDR3 DNA: TGTGCCAGTCAAGGAGGTAGCGGGGGGCCCAATGAG. Its protein is CASQGGSGGPNE. Given in full, the CDR3 is CASQGGSGGPNEQFF.

The table lists this clone with many counts. CDR3 DNA, as far as it was read: TGTGCCAGCAGCTCGACAGGCAGGGGCGGTTCACCC. Translated: CASSSTGRGGSP. The whole CDR3 protein reads CASSSTGRGGSPLHF. This chain links TRBV7-3 with TRBJ1-6; the D gene is possibly TRBD1 (6 bases). Read sequence stops 3 residues before the CDR3 end, and the germline J gene provides the missing end. Germline loops: CDR1 SGHTA, CDR2 FQGTGA. This CDR3 region has 15 residues. V lost 4 bases, J lost 9 bases, and 16 bases lay in between.

This clone was detected ten times or more. Read coverage stops 3 residues before the CDR3 terminus; the germline J gene supplies the remainder. The rearrangement uses TRBV5-1 and TRBJ2-1; TRBD1 agrees at 10 bases. The germline V gene has CDR1 SGHRS and CDR2 YFSETQ. The junction had 2 bases not matched to a gene; V was cut back by 2 bases and J by 3 bases. The CDR3 is 15 residues long. CDR3 amino acids: CASSFRDRGYNEQFF. The part of the CDR3 DNA that was read is TGCGCCAGCAGCTTCCGGGACAGGGGCTACAATGAG. Complete variable domain (other parts from reference TRBV5-1 and TRBJ2-1): KAGVTQTPRYLIKTRGQQVTLSCSPISGHRSVSWYQQTPGQGLQFLFEYFSETQRNKGNFPGRFSGRQFSNSRSEMNVSTLELGDSALYLCASSFRDRGYNEQFFGPGTRLTVL.